Listed here is a single T cell receptor beta chain. The antigen is not known. The data are from a study of blood T cells in healthy people across ages. Study-level background: Template switching recovered approximately one barcoded beta molecule for every two T cells.

The ends were cut back, 5 bases at V and 5 bases at J, with 16 bases in the middle. CDR3 length equals 15 residues. The V gene's germline CDR1 is LGHDT and CDR2 YNNKEL (reference sequence). Through a sample-barcoded 5' primer and a J-beta primer mix, a second PCR was run for 7 to 11 cycles. TCRdb processed the 5' RACE reads anew with MiXCR; each CDR3 protein has one entry. The data show about 760,000 distinct CDR3 sequences, roughly 56% seen once. No fewer than 6.5 million PBMCs went into each sample. Overall study results and limits: Naive CD4+ cells and diversity were both higher in long-lived donors than in aged donors. It was found that TCR beta diversity correlated strongly with the percentage of naive T cells.

What was sequenced was blood. The V and J genes are TRBV3-1 and TRBJ2-1; D call uncertain. The source is a man aged 35-49 years in good health. The CDR3 is CASSRLILGDNEQFF. The CDR3 DNA sequence: TGTGCCAGCAGCAGACTTATATTGGGTGACAATGAGCAGTTCTTC.